This TCR beta chain was sequenced during a study of T-cell memory formation after mild COVID-19. Across the whole study: Largely, TCR clusters stayed within a single donor.

Worth noting for this clonotype: What it recognizes is unknown.

General study points: Contracting CD4+ clones lay largely in CM and EM, with CD8+ ones residing in EMRA. A subset of responding clones appeared in pre-infection memory, suggesting cross-reactive memory joined.

This CDR3 contains 14 residues. The V gene's germline CDR1 is KGHDR and CDR2 SFDVKD. V dropped 11 bases and J dropped 6 bases, with 19 bases sitting between them. Each CDR3 protein is one row after TCRdb ran MiXCR on the 5' RACE reads. The table has around 340,000 distinct CDR3 sequences, roughly 15% seen once; the top ten hold roughly 20%. This receptor was identified in a man aged 18 to 30 who had mild COVID-19 (a few samples of this study predate the infection). Cell type and time point are not known. Sequences were obtained from PBMCs or a T cell subset sorted from them (not recorded which). The chain uses TRBV24-1 and TRBJ2-1, with a possible D match to TRBD2 (6 bases). CDR3 coding DNA: TGTGCCATCCCACCCAGCGGGTTTAGCAATGAGCAGTTCTTC. Its translation is CAIPPSGFSNEQFF.